This entry features one TCR beta chain sequence. The data were obtained in a study of blood T cell repertoires in COVID-19. This CDR3 is built from 15 residues. Looked up from germline, CDR1 is SGHRS and CDR2 is YFSETQ. Trimming took off 4 bases at V and 0 bases at J, with 13 bases between the two ends. Method: immunoSEQ multiplex PCR; TCRdb's copy keeps in-frame clones and lacks some. The sample lists 70,000 to 75,000 clones, 65% to 80% occurring once. The sequenced sample was peripheral blood. This clonotype originated in a man aged 55 to 70 with active or convalescent COVID-19. The chain is built from TRBV5-1 and TRBJ1-1; no reliable D call. The CDR3 here is CASSPGPAMNTEAFF. In nucleotides, the CDR3 is TGCGCCAGCAGCCCAGGTCCAGCCATGAACACTGAAGCTTTCTTT.